Listed here are 18 T cell receptor beta chains from one sample, sequenced in a study of T cell responses to AZD1222 COVID-19 vaccine. Measured with immunoSEQ multiplex PCR; TCRdb has only the in-frame clones, and not every one. This sample carries over 110,000 clones, approximately 92% of them seen once, and the ten largest clones take approximately 1.7%. The sample here was peripheral blood, taken on day 0 of AZD1222 vaccination. The receptors stem from an adult in good health.

The CDR3 coding sequence is TGTGCCTGGAGTAGGAAGGGAAATATGCTCACAGATACGCAGTATTTT. It is translated as CAWSRKGNMLTDTQYF. The chain couples TRBV30 to TRBJ2-3; D is ambiguous. The CDR3 spans 16 residues. The V gene lost 2 bases and the J gene lost 2 bases, with 17 bases spanning the gap. The germline gives CDR1 GTSNPN, CDR2 SVGIG (reference sequence).

The rearrangement joins TRBV28 to TRBJ2-1, with no clear D. Trimming removed 3 bases at V and 5 bases at J, with 8 bases between. Germline CDR1 and CDR2: MDHEN and SYDVKM. There are 13 residues in the CDR3. CDR3 in DNA: TGTGCCAGCAGTTTTATCAGCGACAATGAGCAGTTCTTC. It is translated as CASSFISDNEQFF.

This chain links TRBV27 with TRBJ2-1; possibly TRBD2 for D (6 bases). Trimming removed 2 bases at V and 5 bases at J, with 7 bases between. Germline loops: CDR1 MNHEY, CDR2 SMNVEV (reference sequence). The CDR3 consists of 13 residues. The CDR3 loop is CASSLGTHNEQFF. CDR3 coding DNA: TGTGCCAGCAGTTTAGGGACTCACAATGAGCAGTTCTTC.

V and J are TRBV2 and TRBJ1-2; D not resolved. Germline V CDR1 and CDR2: SNHLY, FYNNEI. V was shortened by 3 bases and J by 5 bases, with 7 bases between the two germline ends. This CDR3 is 12 amino acids long. CDR3: CASSEGRYGYTF. The CDR3, as DNA: TGTGCCAGCAGTGAGGGGAGATATGGCTACACCTTC.

The chain combines TRBV12-5 with TRBJ1-5; D ambiguous. This CDR3 comprises 13 residues. V shed 6 bases and J shed 7 bases, with 13 bases lying between them. CDR1 and CDR2 (germline): LGHNT, FRNRAP. CDR3 bases: TGTGCTAGTGGCCACACCTTGGAACAGCCCCAGCATTTT. This translates into CASGHTLEQPQHF.

The chain is built from TRBV28 and TRBJ1-1; no firm D call. Germline V gene lookup returns CDR1 MDHEN and CDR2 SYDVKM. The CDR3 covers 12 residues. V lost 9 bases and J 3 bases, leaving 11 bases between the germline ends. The CDR3 spells CASRLLYTEAFF. The CDR3 DNA sequence: TGTGCCAGTCGACTGCTCTACACTGAAGCTTTCTTT.

The chain carries TRBV19 and TRBJ2-2; perhaps TRBD1 as D (5 bases). This CDR3 is built from 16 residues. Deletions cut 3 bases from V and 5 bases from J, with 16 bases between. The germline V gene has CDR1 LNHDA and CDR2 SQIVND (reference sequence). The CDR3 DNA sequence: TGTGCCAGTAGTATTCCTCCAGGGTCCTTTACCGGGGAGCTGTTTTTT. It translates to CASSIPPGSFTGELFF.

The chain couples TRBV11-2 to TRBJ2-2; D may be TRBD1 or TRBD2 (5 bases each). V lost 4 bases and J lost 2, with 14 bases in between. The CDR3 sequence is 16 residues long. CDR1 is SGHAT, CDR2 FQNNGV, per germline. The CDR3 is CASSSHRRANTGELFF. For the CDR3, the DNA is TGTGCCAGCAGCTCTCACAGGCGGGCAAACACCGGGGAGCTGTTTTTT.

The chain is built from TRBV28 and TRBJ2-3, with D perhaps TRBD1 (5 bases). Germline V lookup: CDR1 MDHEN, CDR2 SYDVKM. The CDR3 has 12 amino acids. V dropped 11 bases and J dropped 0 bases, with 9 bases sitting between them. For the CDR3, the DNA is TGTGCCGTGGACACTAGCACAGATACGCAGTATTTT. Protein: CAVDTSTDTQYF.

This chain uses TRBV4-2 with TRBJ2-2; possibly TRBD2 for D (6 bases). Trimming shortened V by 0 bases and J by 3 bases, and 14 bases separated the two germline ends. This CDR3 has 17 amino acids. Germline lookup yields CDR1 LGHNA and CDR2 YNFKEQ. The CDR3 protein is CASSQDTGLPYTGELFF. The CDR3 DNA is TGTGCCAGCAGCCAAGATACGGGACTGCCTTACACCGGGGAGCTGTTTTTT.

The chain joins TRBV5-1 to TRBJ2-1, with 10 nucleotides matching TRBD2. This CDR3 comprises 15 residues. V lost 4 bases, J lost 5 bases, and 6 bases stayed unmatched. From germline, CDR1 is SGHRS and CDR2 YFSETQ. CDR3 coding DNA: TGCGCCAGCAGCACCCGGACTAGCGGCAACAATGAGCAGTTCTTC. Protein product: CASSTRTSGNNEQFF.

The rearrangement uses TRBV5-5 and TRBJ2-2, with TRBD2 as a possible D gene (5 bases). V lost 5 bases, J lost 1 base, and 9 bases lay in between. There are 14 residues in the CDR3. Looked up from germline, CDR1 is SGHKS and CDR2 is YYEKEE (reference sequence). CDR3 residues: CASRWTGNTGELFF. CDR3 in DNA: TGTGCCAGCAGGTGGACTGGGAACACCGGGGAGCTGTTTTTT.

The chain recombines TRBV30 with TRBJ2-5; 13 bases align to TRBD2. CDR1 and CDR2 (germline): GTSNPN, SVGIG (reference sequence). J was trimmed by 2 bases and V by 1 base; bases with no gene match: 4. This CDR3 is built from 16 residues. CDR3 sequence (DNA): TGTGCCTGGAGTGGCGGACTAGCGGGAGTTCAAGAGACCCAGTACTTC. This codes for CAWSGGLAGVQETQYF.

Notes on this clone: This CDR3 is also generated by other DNA sequences in the sample. The chain carries TRBV25-1 and TRBJ2-6; no clear D gene. Trimming took off 6 bases at V and 4 bases at J, with 4 bases between the two ends. The germline CDR1 and CDR2 sequences are MGHDK and SYGVNS. This CDR3 is 12 amino acids long. The DNA for the CDR3 is TGTGCCAGCAGCAGGGGGGCCAACGTCCTGACTTTC. Translating it yields CASSRGANVLTF. The complete variable domain, with remaining parts taken from reference TRBV25-1 and TRBJ2-6, reads EADIYQTPRYLVIGTGKKITLECSQTMGHDKMYWYQQDPGMELHLIHYSYGVNSTEKGDLSSESTVSRIRTEHFPLTLESARPSHTSQYLCASSRGANVLTFGAGSRLTVL.

The V call is TRBV3-1 (or the pseudogene TRBV3-2), the J call TRBJ2-2, with a possible D match to TRBD2 (5 bases). This CDR3 contains 18 residues. From germline, CDR1 is LGHDT and CDR2 YNNKEL (reference sequence). V was pared by 4 bases and J by 0 bases, with 18 bases between. The CDR3 sequence is CASSLPSQRHSNTGELFF. In DNA, the CDR3 is TGTGCCAGCAGCCTACCTTCCCAGCGGCATTCGAACACCGGGGAGCTGTTTTTT.

This rearrangement joins TRBV7-9 to TRBJ2-1, with 10 bases aligning to TRBD2. The CDR3 runs 17 residues. V dropped 0 bases and J dropped 7; count of bases not matched to a gene: 9. Germline loops: CDR1 SEHNR, CDR2 FQNEAQ (reference sequence). CDR3 amino acids: CASSLASLSGRLNEQFF. The CDR3 DNA reads TGTGCCAGCAGCTTAGCCTCCCTTAGCGGGAGGCTGAATGAGCAGTTCTTC.

The rearrangement joins TRBV9 to TRBJ1-1; TRBD1 is a possible D gene (6 bases). Deletions cut 0 bases from V and 1 base from J, with 7 bases between. Looked up from germline, CDR1 is SGDLS and CDR2 is YYNGEE. The length of the CDR3 is 14 residues. The CDR3 region is CASSVVTGNTEAFF. The CDR3 nucleotides are TGTGCCAGCAGCGTAGTGACAGGGAACACTGAAGCTTTCTTT.

The rearrangement joins TRBV6-5 to TRBJ2-7, with D perhaps assigned TRBD1 or TRBD2 (5 bases each). CDR1 is MNHEY, CDR2 SVGAGI, per germline. Trimming left V 6 bases short and J 2 bases short, with 14 bases between. The CDR3 contains 14 residues. CDR3 DNA sequence: TGTGCCAGCAGGGCCGGGACGGTCACCTACGAGCAGTACTTC. This translates into CASRAGTVTYEQYF.